This T cell receptor beta chain was sequenced for a study of blood T cell repertoires in COVID-19. Study background: Acute and convalescent COVID-19 samples came from the United States, Italy and Spain. Sources were T cells, B-cell-depleted T cells, or PBMCs; the material itself was cDNA or gDNA.

This clone was observed once. In the authors' workflow: Amplification of reference gene primers provided the estimated nucleated cell counts. Using immunoSEQ multiplex PCR, the repertoire was profiled, and TCRdb retains in-frame clones only, with some absent. V and J calls plus clone size are reproduced from that table; the DNA served to infer D and trimming. The sample comprises about 200,000 clones, about 86% of which are singletons, and 8.2% rests with the top ten. The CDR3 is 17 residues long. V was clipped by 6 bases and J by 6 bases, with 23 bases between them. Germline V gene sequence: CDR1 MDHEN, CDR2 SYDVKM.

The specimen was peripheral blood. The sequence was collected from a woman aged 45-60 years with acute or convalescent COVID-19. The V call is TRBV28, the J call TRBJ2-2; D is perhaps TRBD2 (5 bases). The chain's CDR3 is CASSPPGVGSKSGELFF. In DNA, the CDR3 is TGTGCCAGCAGCCCCCCCGGGGTTGGGAGTAAGTCCGGGGAGCTGTTTTTT.